One sample yielded the 7 T cell receptor beta chains listed below, sequenced in a study of T cell clonality in common variable immunodeficiency. Assay used: immunoSEQ multiplex PCR; TCRdb lists only in-frame clones, some missing. The sample yields about 60,000 clones, without any singletons. Input material: peripheral blood mononuclear cells. Receptors originate from a person aged 18 to 70 in good health.

This clone was seen at least ten times. The CDR3 sequence: CANDMNYGYTF. Incomplete CDR3 DNA: TGTGCCAACGACATGAACTATGGC. The chain links TRBV30 to TRBJ1-2; D unresolved. The sequence runs out 3 residues before the end of the CDR3; the remainder is reconstructed from the germline J gene. CDR1 is GTSNPN, CDR2 SVGIG, per germline (reference sequence). V was shortened by 8 bases and J by 2 bases, with 9 bases between the two germline ends. This CDR3 contains 11 residues.

This clone was counted ten times or more. The read is 3 residues too short to cover the CDR3 end, so that end is filled in from the germline J gene. The chain joins TRBV6-2 or TRBV6-3 to TRBJ1-2; no clear D gene. CDR1 is MNHEY and CDR2 is SVGEGT in the germline V gene. V lost 2 bases, J lost 4 bases, and 5 bases lay in between. The CDR3 runs 12 residues. The covered CDR3 bases are TGTGCCAGCAGTTACAGCCTCTATGGC. This codes for CASSYSLYG. The complete CDR3 protein is CASSYSLYGYTF.

This clone has at least ten counts. The observed sequence ends 3 residues before the CDR3 terminus, with the missing tail filled in from the germline J gene. The chain employs TRBV7-3 and TRBJ2-5; D is undetermined. This CDR3 comprises 13 residues. Trimming left V 1 base short and J 2 bases short, with 5 bases between. Germline CDR1 reads SGHTA; CDR2 reads FQGTGA. CDR3 bases read: TGTGCCAGCAGCTTAAACAGACAAGAGACC. It is translated as CASSLNRQET. In full, the CDR3 reads CASSLNRQETQYF.

This clone has ten or more counts. Read coverage stops 3 residues before the CDR3 terminus; the germline J gene supplies the remainder. The V gene is TRBV10-3, the J gene TRBJ2-7; D could derive from TRBD1 or TRBD2 (5 bases each). The CDR3 has 13 amino acids. V was clipped by 6 bases and J by 0 bases, with 9 bases between them. Germline V gives CDR1 ENHRY, CDR2 SYGVKD. The sequenced CDR3 bases are TGTGCCATCAGACCAGGGAGCTCCTACGAG. Translating it yields CAIRPGSSYE. The entire CDR3 is CAIRPGSSYEQYF.

This clone has at least ten counts. The DNA ends 3 residues before the CDR3 does, and the rest of the CDR3 is filled in from the germline J gene. This rearrangement joins TRBV5-1 to TRBJ2-2, with D perhaps TRBD2 (7 bases). This CDR3 has 16 residues. Germline V CDR1 and CDR2: SGHRS, YFSETQ. The ends were cut back, 0 bases at V and 2 bases at J, with 11 bases in the middle. CDR3 bases read: TGCGCCAGCAGCTTGGCCGGGGGGCGCAACACCGGGGAG. Protein product: CASSLAGGRNTGE. From start to end, the CDR3 is CASSLAGGRNTGELFF.

On this clone: Read data end 3 residues before the CDR3 end; the end is taken from the germline J gene. V gene TRBV7-8 combines with J gene TRBJ2-1; D not certain. The CDR3 consists of 13 residues. Trimming took off 5 bases at V and 5 bases at J, with 10 bases between the two ends. The germline CDR1 and CDR2 sequences are SGHVS and FQNEAQ. The sequenced CDR3 bases are TGTGCCAGCAGCCTAAGCCCAAACAATGAG. Amino acid sequence: CASSLSPNNE. In full, the CDR3 is CASSLSPNNEQFF. Variable domain in full (rest from reference TRBV7-8 and TRBJ2-1): GAGVSQSPRYKVAKRGQDVALRCDPISGHVSLFWYQQALGQGPEFLTYFQNEAQLDKSGLPSDRFFAERPEGSVSTLKIQRTQQEDSAVYLCASSLSPNNEQFFGPGTRLTVL.

This clone was picked up many times. The read stops 3 residues short of the end of the CDR3; the missing end is completed from the germline J gene. V usage is TRBV6-2 or TRBV6-3 and J usage is TRBJ2-7; tentative D call: TRBD2 (5 bases). V dropped 5 bases and J dropped 2 bases, with 13 bases sitting between them. The CDR3 extends over 14 amino acids. From germline, CDR1 is MNHEY and CDR2 SVGEGT. The covered CDR3 bases are TGTGCCAGCAGTCCCAACTCCGGGGCCTACGAG. It translates to CASSPNSGAYE. The whole CDR3 reads CASSPNSGAYEQYF.